The rows below give T cell receptor beta chains drawn from one sample of a study of shared clonotypes between healthy human individuals. Sequenced by immunoSEQ multiplex PCR; TCRdb stores in-frame clones only, minus some. In the table there are some 1.1 million clones, 60% to 85% of which are singletons. The sequencing input was memory CD4+ T cells from PBMCs. Source of these receptors: a man aged 18 to 35 in good health. Some clones in this sample may be carry-over from other donors' samples. The conserved cysteine and the conserved F or W are not part of the CDR3 here. Fields, in order: D gene, J gene, V gene, CDR3 protein. A D gene is named only where the DNA matches it firmly.

- | TRBJ2-5 | TRBV9 | ASSSEGSAETQY
TRBD2 | TRBJ2-4 | TRBV7-2 | ASSSSGLQRNIQY
TRBD2 | TRBJ2-2 | TRBV6-1 | ASSRGANTGELF
TRBD2 | TRBJ2-7 | TRBV18 | ASRGDYEQY
- | TRBJ1-5 | TRBV7-9 | ASSSGQYQPQH
- | TRBJ1-2 | TRBV28 | ASRRAELGYT
- | TRBJ2-7 | TRBV4-2 | ASSQDRGPYEQY
- | TRBJ1-1 | TRBV6-4 | ASRGTGNTEAF
TRBD1 | TRBJ2-3 | TRBV7-9 | ASSSTGGWTDTQY
- | TRBJ1-3 | TRBV28 | ASSWAAGEWNTIY
TRBD1 | TRBJ2-7 | TRBV28 | ASSLPYRGPEQY
- | TRBJ2-7 | TRBV14 | ASSQEAAPLGYEQY
TRBD1 | TRBJ2-5 | TRBV29-1 | SVSGQGSIETQY
- | TRBJ1-4 | TRBV7-9 | ASSLAKGAATNEKLF
TRBD1 | TRBJ1-2 | TRBV6-5 | ASSSGQGGHYGYT
- | TRBJ2-3 | TRBV2 | ASVRTQY
- | TRBJ1-5 | TRBV19 | ATGWDRGQPQH
- | TRBJ2-7 | TRBV5-1 | ASSSPRSPYEQY
TRBD2 | TRBJ2-1 | TRBV27 | ASRAPASGRNEQF
- | TRBJ2-1 | TRBV21-1 | ASSKSGQPSYNEQF
- | TRBJ2-1 | TRBV5-1 | ASSLYGNNEQF
TRBD2 | TRBJ2-1 | TRBV15 | ATSRGTSGRRLSYNEQF
- | TRBJ1-5 | TRBV6-1 | ASSGRHSNQPQH
TRBD2 | TRBJ2-1 | TRBV9 | ASSVGDYESNEQF
TRBD2 | TRBJ2-1 | TRBV9 | ASSSRLAGYNEQF
- | TRBJ2-6 | TRBV10-3 | AIARGRDSGANVLT
- | TRBJ2-7 | TRBV6-5 | ASRGGTGVAHEQY
- | TRBJ2-3 | TRBV7-9 | ASSPIISGSRLPTDTQY
- | TRBJ2-5 | TRBV7-3 | ASSLLGGGQQETQY
- | TRBJ2-2 | TRBV19 | ASSIVSGVTPGELF
TRBD1 | TRBJ1-2 | TRBV10-2 | ASSPGTGYGYT
TRBD1 | TRBJ2-7 | TRBV6-1 | ASSEAPQGVLYEQY
TRBD1 | TRBJ1-5 | TRBV15 | ATSRGGQGWGPQH
TRBD1 | TRBJ1-2 | TRBV5-6 | ASSSIPTGNYGYT
- | TRBJ2-5 | TRBV5-6 | ASSRGQSQETQY
TRBD2 | TRBJ2-1 | TRBV5-4 | ASSIRRTSGMYNEQF
TRBD1 | TRBJ2-7 | TRBV9 | ASSIAGTGGYYEQY
- | TRBJ1-2 | TRBV19 | ATEISGLHQNYT
- | TRBJ2-1 | TRBV6-1 | ASSGRQASRYNEQF
TRBD2 | TRBJ2-4 | TRBV27 | ASRSGGSQNIQY
- | TRBJ2-3 | TRBV6-1 | ASSERNPPNTQY